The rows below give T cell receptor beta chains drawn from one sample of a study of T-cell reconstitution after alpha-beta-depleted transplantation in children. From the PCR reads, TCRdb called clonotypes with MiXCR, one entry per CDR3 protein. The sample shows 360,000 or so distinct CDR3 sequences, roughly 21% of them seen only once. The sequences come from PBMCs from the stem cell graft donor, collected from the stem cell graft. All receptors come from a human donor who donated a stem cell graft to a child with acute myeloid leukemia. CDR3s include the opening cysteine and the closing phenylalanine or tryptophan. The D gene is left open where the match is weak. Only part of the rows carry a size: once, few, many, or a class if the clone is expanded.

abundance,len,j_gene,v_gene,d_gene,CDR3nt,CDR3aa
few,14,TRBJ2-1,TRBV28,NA,TGTGCCAGCAGTTTTTTGCGTAGCTACAATGAGCAGTTCTTC,CASSFLRSYNEQFF
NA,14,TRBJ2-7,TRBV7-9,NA,TGTGCCAGCAGCTTATCTCTGGGAGAGAACGAGCAGTACTTC,CASSLSLGENEQYF
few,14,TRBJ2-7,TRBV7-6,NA,TGTGCCAGCAGCTTAGGGCAGCGCCCCTACGAGCAGTACTTC,CASSLGQRPYEQYF
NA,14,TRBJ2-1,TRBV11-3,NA,TGTGCCAGCAGCTTAGTAATGGGGTCAACTGAGCAGTTCTTC,CASSLVMGSTEQFF
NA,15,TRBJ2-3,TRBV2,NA,TGTGCCAGCAGTGAGTCCAGAACCCTTACAGATACGCAGTATTTT,CASSESRTLTDTQYF
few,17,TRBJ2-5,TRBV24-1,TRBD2,TGTGCCACCAGTGATTTCGTAGCGGGAGGCCCCCAAGAGACCCAGTACTTC,CATSDFVAGGPQETQYF
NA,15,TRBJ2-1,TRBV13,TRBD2,TGTGCCAGCAGCTTAGAAGCGGGACTTTACAATGAGCAGTTCTTC,CASSLEAGLYNEQFF
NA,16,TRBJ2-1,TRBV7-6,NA,TGTGCCAGCAGCGCTAGACCGGGCGGGCCTTACAATGAGCAGTTCTTC,CASSARPGGPYNEQFF
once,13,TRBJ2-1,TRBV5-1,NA,TGCGCCAGCAGGGGAGACCATGGCGATGAGCAGTTCTTC,CASRGDHGDEQFF
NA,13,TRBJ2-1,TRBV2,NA,TGTGCCAGCAAAGAGGCAGGTTGGGGTGAGCAGTTCTTC,CASKEAGWGEQFF
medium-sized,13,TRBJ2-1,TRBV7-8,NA,TGTGCCAGCAGCTTAGCGCAGGACAATGAGCAGTTCTTC,CASSLAQDNEQFF
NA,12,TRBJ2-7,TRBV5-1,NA,TGCGCCAGCAGCTTGGCCGTCAACGAGCAGTACTTC,CASSLAVNEQYF
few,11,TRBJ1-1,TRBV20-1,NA,TGCAGTGCTTCACGGGCCGAGGAAGCTTTCTTT,CSASRAEEAFF
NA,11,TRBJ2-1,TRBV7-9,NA,TGTGCCAGCAGCCTTACGGATGAGCAGTTCTTC,CASSLTDEQFF
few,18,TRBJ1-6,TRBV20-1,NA,TGCAGTGCTAGGATTGCAGGGGATACCTACTCCTATAATTCACCCCTCCACTTT,CSARIAGDTYSYNSPLHF
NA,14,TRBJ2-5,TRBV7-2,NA,TGTGCCAGCAGCCGAGGTCCGACTTGGGAGACCCAGTACTTC,CASSRGPTWETQYF
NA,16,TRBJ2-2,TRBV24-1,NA,TGTGCCACCAGTGATTTGGCACCGACCGACACCGGGGAGCTGTTTTTT,CATSDLAPTDTGELFF
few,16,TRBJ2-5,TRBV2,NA,TGTGCCAGCAGCCCCAACTCGGCCGCACCTCAAGAGACCCAGTACTTC,CASSPNSAAPQETQYF
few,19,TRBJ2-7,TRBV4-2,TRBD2,TGTGCCAGCAGCCAAGATAAGCCGAGACTAGCGGGAGTACGCTACGAGCAGTACTTC,CASSQDKPRLAGVRYEQYF
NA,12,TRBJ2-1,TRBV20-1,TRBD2,TGCAGTGCCGGGACTAGTAATAATGAGCAGTTCTTC,CSAGTSNNEQFF
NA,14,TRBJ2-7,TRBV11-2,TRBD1,TGTGCCAGCAGCTTGGGCCCGGGACAGTACGAGCAGTACTTC,CASSLGPGQYEQYF
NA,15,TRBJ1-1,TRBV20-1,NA,TGCAGTGCTAGAGATCGAAGGGGTGGGGACACTGAAGCTTTCTTT,CSARDRRGGDTEAFF
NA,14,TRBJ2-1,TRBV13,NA,TGTGCCAGCAGCCTCGGGTGGGGGAGGAATGAGCAGTTCTTC,CASSLGWGRNEQFF
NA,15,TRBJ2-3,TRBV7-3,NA,TGTGCCAGCAGCTTAACCGGAGCAGACACAGATACGCAGTATTTT,CASSLTGADTDTQYF
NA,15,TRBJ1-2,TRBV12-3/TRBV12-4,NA,TGTGCCACCACAACCACACCGGGGACGGGAGATGGCTACACCTTC,CATTTTPGTGDGYTF
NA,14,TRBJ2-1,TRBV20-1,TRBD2,TGCAGTGGACTAGCGAAAAGCTCCTACAATGAGCAGTTCTTC,CSGLAKSSYNEQFF
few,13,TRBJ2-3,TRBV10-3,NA,TGTGCCATCAAAGGGGGGGACACAGATACGCAGTATTTT,CAIKGGDTDTQYF
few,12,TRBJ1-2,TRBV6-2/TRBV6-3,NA,TGTGCCAGCACCTCGGACACCTCTGGCTACACCTTC,CASTSDTSGYTF
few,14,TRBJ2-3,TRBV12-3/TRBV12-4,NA,TGTGCCAGCCGCACCGACTTTGAGGCAGATACGCAGTATTTT,CASRTDFEADTQYF
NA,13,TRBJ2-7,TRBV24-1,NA,TGTGCCACCAGTAACAGGGAGAACTACGAGCAGTACTTC,CATSNRENYEQYF
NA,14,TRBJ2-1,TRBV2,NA,TGTGCCAGCATGGAGGGAGCCTCCTACAATGAGCAGTTCTTC,CASMEGASYNEQFF
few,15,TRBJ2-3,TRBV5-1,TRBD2,TGCGCCAGCAGCCAGGGACTAGCTGGCACAGATACGCAGTATTTT,CASSQGLAGTDTQYF
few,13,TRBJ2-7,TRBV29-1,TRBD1,TGCAGCGTTGGGCAGGGGGCTTCCTACGAGCAGTACTTC,CSVGQGASYEQYF
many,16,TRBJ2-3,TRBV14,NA,TGTGCCAGCAGCCAGGTTTACGCAGTGAGCACAGATACGCAGTATTTT,CASSQVYAVSTDTQYF
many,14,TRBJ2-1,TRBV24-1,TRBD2,TGTGCCACTAGAGAGACTAGCGGGAGACATGAGCAGTTCTTC,CATRETSGRHEQFF
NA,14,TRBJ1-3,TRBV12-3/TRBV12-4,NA,TGTGCCAGCAGACCAGGGGTCTCTGGAAACACCATATATTTT,CASRPGVSGNTIYF
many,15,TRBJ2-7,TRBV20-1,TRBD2,TGCAGTGCTAGAGAAATCGGGAGGGCCTCCTACGAGCAGTACTTC,CSAREIGRASYEQYF
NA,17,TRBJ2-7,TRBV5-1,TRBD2,TGCGCCAGCAGCGATACTAGCGGGAGACACCCAAGCTACGAGCAGTACTTC,CASSDTSGRHPSYEQYF
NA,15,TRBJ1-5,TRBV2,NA,TGTGCCAGCAGTGGAACAGGGACTTTGGGCCAGCCCCAGCATTTT,CASSGTGTLGQPQHF